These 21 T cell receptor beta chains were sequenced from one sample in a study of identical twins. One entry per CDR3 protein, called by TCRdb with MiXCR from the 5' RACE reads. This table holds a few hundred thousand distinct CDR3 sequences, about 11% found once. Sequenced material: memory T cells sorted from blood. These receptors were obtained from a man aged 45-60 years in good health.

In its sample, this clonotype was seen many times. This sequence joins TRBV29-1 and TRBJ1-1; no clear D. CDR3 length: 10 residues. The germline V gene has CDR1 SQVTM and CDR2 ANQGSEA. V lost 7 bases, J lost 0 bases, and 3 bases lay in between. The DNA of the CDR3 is TGCAGCGGAATGAACACTGAAGCTTTCTTT. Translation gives CSGMNTEAFF. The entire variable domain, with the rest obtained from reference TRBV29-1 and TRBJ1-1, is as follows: SAVISQKPSRDICQRGTSLTIQCQVDSQVTMMFWYRQQPGQSLTLIATANQGSEATYESGFVIDKFPISRPNLTFSTLTVSNMSPEDSSIYLCSGMNTEAFFGQGTRLTVV.

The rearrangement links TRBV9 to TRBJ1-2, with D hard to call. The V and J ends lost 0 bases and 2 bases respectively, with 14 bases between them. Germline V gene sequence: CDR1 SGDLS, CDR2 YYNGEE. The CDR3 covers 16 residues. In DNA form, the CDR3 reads TGTGCCAGCAGCGTAGGTGGATCTCCAGCCAACTATGGCTACACCTTC. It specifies CASSVGGSPANYGYTF.

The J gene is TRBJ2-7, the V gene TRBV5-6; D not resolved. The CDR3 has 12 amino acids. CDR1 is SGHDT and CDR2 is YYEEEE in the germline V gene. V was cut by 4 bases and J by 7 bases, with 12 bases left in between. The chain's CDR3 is CASSRRSREQYF. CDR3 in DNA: TGTGCCAGCAGCCGACGCTCCCGGGAGCAGTACTTC.

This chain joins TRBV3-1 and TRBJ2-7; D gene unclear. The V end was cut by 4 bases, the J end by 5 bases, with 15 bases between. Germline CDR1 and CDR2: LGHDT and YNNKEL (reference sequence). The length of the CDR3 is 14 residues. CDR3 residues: CASSPFLGFHEQYF. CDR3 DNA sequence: TGTGCCAGCAGCCCATTTCTAGGGTTTCACGAGCAGTACTTC.

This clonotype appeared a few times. The CDR3 region has the DNA TGTGCCATCAGTACACAACAAACCTACGAGCAGTACTTC. Protein product: CAISTQQTYEQYF. The chain combines TRBV10-3 with TRBJ2-7; D remains unclear. V dropped 5 bases and J dropped 2 bases, with 10 bases sitting between them. Germline V lookup: CDR1 ENHRY, CDR2 SYGVKD. The CDR3 spans 13 residues.

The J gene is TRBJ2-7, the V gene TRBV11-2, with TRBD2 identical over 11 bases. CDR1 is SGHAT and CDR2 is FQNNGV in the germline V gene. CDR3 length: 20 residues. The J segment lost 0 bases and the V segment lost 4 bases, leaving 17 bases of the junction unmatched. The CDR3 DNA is TGTGCCAGCAGCTCCCGAGGGTGGCTAGCGGGGGGCCGTAGCTCCTACGAGCAGTACTTC. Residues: CASSSRGWLAGGRSSYEQYF.

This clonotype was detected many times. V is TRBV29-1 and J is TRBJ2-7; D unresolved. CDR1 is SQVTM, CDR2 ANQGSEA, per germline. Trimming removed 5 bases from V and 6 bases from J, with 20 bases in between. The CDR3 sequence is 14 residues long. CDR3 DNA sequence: TGCAGCGTTAGGCTCCTCGGGTCCCCGGGCGAGCAGTACTTC. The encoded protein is CSVRLLGSPGEQYF.

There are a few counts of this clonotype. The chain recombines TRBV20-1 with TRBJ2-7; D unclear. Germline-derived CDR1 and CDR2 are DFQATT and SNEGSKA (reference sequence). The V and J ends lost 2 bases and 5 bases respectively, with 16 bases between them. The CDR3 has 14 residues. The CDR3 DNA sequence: TGCAGTGCTAGACCCCCCGCCCCCGGGCACGAGCAGTACTTC. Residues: CSARPPAPGHEQYF.

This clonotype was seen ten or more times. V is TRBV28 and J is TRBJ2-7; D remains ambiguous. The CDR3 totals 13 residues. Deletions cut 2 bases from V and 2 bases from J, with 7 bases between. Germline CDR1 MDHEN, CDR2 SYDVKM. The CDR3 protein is CASSLGEPYEQYF. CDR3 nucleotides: TGTGCCAGCAGTTTAGGGGAACCCTACGAGCAGTACTTC.

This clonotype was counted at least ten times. The CDR3 coding sequence is TGCGCCAGCAGCCAAGAGGGGGGTACGCGCAGGTACAATGAGCAGTTCTTC. The encoded protein is CASSQEGGTRRYNEQFF. The chain is built from TRBV4-1 and TRBJ2-1, with D maybe TRBD2 (6 bases). V shed 0 bases and J shed 4 bases, with 16 bases lying between them. The CDR3 spans 17 residues. Per the germline V gene, CDR1 is MGHRA and CDR2 is YSYEKL.

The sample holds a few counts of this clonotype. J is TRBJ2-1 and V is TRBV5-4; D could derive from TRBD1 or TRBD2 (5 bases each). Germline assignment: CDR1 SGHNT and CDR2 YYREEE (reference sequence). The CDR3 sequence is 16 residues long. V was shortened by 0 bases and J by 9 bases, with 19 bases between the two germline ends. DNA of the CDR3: TGTGCCAGCAGCTTGGTTGGGGGTATAACATTTGGTGAGCAGTTCTTC. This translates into CASSLVGGITFGEQFF.

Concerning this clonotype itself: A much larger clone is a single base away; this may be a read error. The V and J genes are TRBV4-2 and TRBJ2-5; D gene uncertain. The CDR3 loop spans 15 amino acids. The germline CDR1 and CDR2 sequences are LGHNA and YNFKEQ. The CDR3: CASSQDAASQGTQYF. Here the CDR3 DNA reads TGTGCCAGCAGCCAAGACGCGGCGAGCCAAGGGACCCAGTACTTC.

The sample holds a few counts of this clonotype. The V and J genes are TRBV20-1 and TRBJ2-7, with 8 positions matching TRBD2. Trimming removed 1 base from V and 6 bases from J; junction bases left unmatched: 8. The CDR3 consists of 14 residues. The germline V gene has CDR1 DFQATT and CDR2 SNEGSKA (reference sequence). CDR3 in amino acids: CSARVSGGGSEQYF. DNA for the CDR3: TGCAGTGCTAGAGTCTCCGGGGGGGGCTCCGAGCAGTACTTC.

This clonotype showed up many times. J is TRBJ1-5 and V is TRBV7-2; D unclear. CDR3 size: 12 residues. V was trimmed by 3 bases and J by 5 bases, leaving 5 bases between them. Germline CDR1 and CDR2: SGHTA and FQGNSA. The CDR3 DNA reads TGTGCCAGCAGCTTCCGGGATCAGCCCCAGCATTTT. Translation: CASSFRDQPQHF.

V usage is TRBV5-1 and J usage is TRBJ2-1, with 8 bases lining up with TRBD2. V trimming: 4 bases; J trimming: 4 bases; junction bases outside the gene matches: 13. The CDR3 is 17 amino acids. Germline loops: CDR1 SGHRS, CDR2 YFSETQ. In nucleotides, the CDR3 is TGCGCCAGCAGCACGAGGGCCGGGACTAGAGAATACAATGAGCAGTTCTTC. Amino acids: CASSTRAGTREYNEQFF.

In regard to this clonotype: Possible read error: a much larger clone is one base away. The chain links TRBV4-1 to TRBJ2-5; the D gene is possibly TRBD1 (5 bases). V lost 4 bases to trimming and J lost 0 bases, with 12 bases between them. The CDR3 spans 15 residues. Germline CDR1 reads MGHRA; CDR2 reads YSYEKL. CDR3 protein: CASSRAGWDQETQYF. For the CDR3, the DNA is TGCGCCAGCAGCCGGGCAGGGTGGGACCAAGAGACCCAGTACTTC.

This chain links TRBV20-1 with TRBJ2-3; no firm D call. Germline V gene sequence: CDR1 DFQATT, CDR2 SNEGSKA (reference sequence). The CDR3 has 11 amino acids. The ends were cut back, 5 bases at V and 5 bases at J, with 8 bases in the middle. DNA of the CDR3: TGCAGTGCTTTGGACGGAGATACGCAGTATTTT. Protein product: CSALDGDTQYF.

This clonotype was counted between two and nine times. The CDR3 sequence: CASRMTGRSPLHF. The CDR3 region has the DNA TGTGCCAGCAGAATGACAGGGCGGTCACCCCTCCACTTT. This chain connects TRBV12-3 or TRBV12-4 to TRBJ1-6; 7 positions match TRBD1. This CDR3 region has 13 residues. V lost 6 bases, J lost 10 bases, and 6 bases stayed unmatched.

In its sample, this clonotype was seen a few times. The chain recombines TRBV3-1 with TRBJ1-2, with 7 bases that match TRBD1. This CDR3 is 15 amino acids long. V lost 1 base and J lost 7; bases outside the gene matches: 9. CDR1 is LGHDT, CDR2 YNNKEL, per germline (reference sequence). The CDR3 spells CASSQGRGGASGYTF. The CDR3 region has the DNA TGTGCCAGCAGCCAAGGCAGGGGGGGCGCTTCTGGCTACACCTTC.

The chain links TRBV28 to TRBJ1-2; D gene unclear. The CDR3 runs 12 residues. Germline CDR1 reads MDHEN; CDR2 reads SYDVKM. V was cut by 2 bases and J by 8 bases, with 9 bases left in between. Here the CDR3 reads CASSLGAGGYTF. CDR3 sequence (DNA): TGTGCCAGCAGTTTAGGTGCGGGGGGCTACACCTTC.

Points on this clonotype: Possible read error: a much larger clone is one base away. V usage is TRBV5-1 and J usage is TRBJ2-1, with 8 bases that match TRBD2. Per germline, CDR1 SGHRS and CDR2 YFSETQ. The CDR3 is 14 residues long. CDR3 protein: CASSPGLGRGEPFF. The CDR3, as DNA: TGCGCCAGCAGCCCGGGACTAGGTAGGGGTGAGCCGTTCTTC.